This entry features one TCR beta chain sequence. With a much larger clone just one base away, this may be a read error. The entry originates in a study of blood T cells in healthy people across ages. The use of a sample-barcoded 5' primer and a J-beta primer mix characterized a second PCR of roughly 7 to 11 cycles. TCRdb re-analysed the 5' RACE reads in MiXCR, keeping a single row per CDR3 protein. The repertoire holds about 640,000 distinct CDR3 sequences, with approximately 50% as singletons. The CDR3 is 18 amino acids. CDR1 and CDR2 (germline): DFQATT, SNEGSKA (reference sequence). Collection of approximately 9.3 milliliters of peripheral blood was performed for each donor. There were at least 5.5 micrograms of total RNA extracted from every sample.

Sequences were obtained from blood. The genes are TRBV20-1 and TRBJ2-6; perhaps TRBD1 as D (5 bases). This clonotype originated in a man aged 55-75 years in good health. The chain's CDR3 is CSARDVSWGTAGANVLAF. The CDR3 DNA sequence: TGCAGTGCTAGAGACGTCAGTTGGGGAACGGCTGGGGCCAACGTCCTGGCTTTC.